This T cell receptor beta chain was identified in a study of tumor and adjacent non-tumor tissue in lung cancer. On the study more broadly: Samples averaged approximately 3.9 million productive TCRbeta reads each. Study-wide findings and caveats: In normal lung, the top 100 clones were significantly more dominant than in tumor. Tumor tissue had significantly higher TCR diversity than normal lung.

No cell sorting was done before RNA was extracted from the tissue. Distant lung tissue was collected more than 3 cm away from the tumor edge. Three rounds of nested PCR, following a modified ARM-PCR protocol, produced the TCRbeta library. Each CDR3 protein is one row after TCRdb ran MiXCR on the multiplex PCR reads. The table records about 80,000 distinct CDR3 sequences, about 82% of them present only once. The CDR3 is 18 residues long. Germline V lookup: CDR1 SGHAT, CDR2 FQNNGV. Note on this clonotype: The antigen remains undetermined. At one end the junction does not follow the germline gene, possibly because of a read error.

The chain links TRBV11-2 to TRBJ2-6, with 11 nucleotides matching TRBD2. Specimen: distant non-tumor lung tissue. The receptor comes from a man aged 55 to 70 with non-small cell lung cancer. In DNA form, the CDR3 reads TGTCCCAGAAGTCCAACTAGCGGGGGAGCCACTGGGGCCAAAGTCCTGACTTTC. Protein sequence: CPRSPTSGGATGAKVLTF.